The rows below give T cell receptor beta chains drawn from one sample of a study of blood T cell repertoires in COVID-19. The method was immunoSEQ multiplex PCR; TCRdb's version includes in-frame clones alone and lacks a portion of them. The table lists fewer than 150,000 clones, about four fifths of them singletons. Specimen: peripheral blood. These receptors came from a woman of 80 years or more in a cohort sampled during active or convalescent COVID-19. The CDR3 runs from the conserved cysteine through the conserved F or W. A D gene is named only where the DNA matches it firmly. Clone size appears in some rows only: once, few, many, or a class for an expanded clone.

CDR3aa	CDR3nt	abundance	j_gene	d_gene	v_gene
CASSVGTKETQYF	TGTGCCAGCAGCGTCGGGACTAAGGAGACCCAGTACTTC	NA	TRBJ2-5	TRBD2	TRBV5-4
CASSVDYRGTEAFF	TGTGCCAGCAGCGTCGACTACAGAGGGACTGAAGCTTTCTTT	NA	TRBJ1-1	NA	TRBV9
CASSSQGADKETQYF	TGTGCCAGCAGTTCCCAAGGGGCGGACAAGGAGACCCAGTACTTC	NA	TRBJ2-5	NA	TRBV28
CASSIVGGPNTEAFF	TGTGCCAGTAGTATAGTTGGGGGCCCGAACACTGAAGCTTTCTTT	NA	TRBJ1-1	NA	TRBV19
CASSYRAGRVASYTF	TGTGCCAGCAGTTACAGGGCGGGGAGGGTTGCGAGCTACACCTTC	few	TRBJ1-2	NA	TRBV6-5
CASSDSSTGELFF	TGTGCCAGCAGTGACTCGAGCACCGGGGAGCTGTTTTTT	few	TRBJ2-2	NA	TRBV6-4
CASSKSFDWHLPNTGELFF	TGTGCCAGCAGCAAAAGTTTCGATTGGCATCTTCCTAACACCGGGGAGCTGTTTTTT	NA	TRBJ2-2	NA	TRBV21-1
CSVPIRDSSYEQYF	TGCAGCGTTCCGATCCGGGACAGTTCCTACGAGCAGTACTTC	NA	TRBJ2-7	TRBD1	TRBV29-1
CASSQGIPTGTGELFF	TGCGCCAGCAGCCAAGGGATCCCAACGGGCACCGGGGAGCTGTTTTTT	many	TRBJ2-2	NA	TRBV4-3
CATGSGGQPQHF	TGTGCCACGGGGTCGGGAGGGCAGCCCCAGCATTTT	NA	TRBJ1-5	NA	TRBV2
CASSRDRGYEQYF	TGTGCCAGCAGTCGGGACAGGGGTTACGAGCAGTACTTC	NA	TRBJ2-7	TRBD1	TRBV5-4
CATSDRGGYYGYTF	TGTGCCACCAGCGACAGGGGGGGTTACTATGGCTACACCTTC	NA	TRBJ1-2	TRBD1	TRBV15
CSASPPQRTSSNEQFF	TGCAGTGCTAGTCCCCCACAGCGGACCTCTTCCAATGAGCAGTTCTTC	NA	TRBJ2-1	NA	TRBV20-1
CASSSRRTGSYTEAFF	TGTGCCAGCAGTTCCCGTCGGACAGGGAGCTACACTGAAGCTTTCTTT	NA	TRBJ1-1	TRBD1	TRBV27
CASSLRGQHYGYTF	TGTGCCAGCAGCCTCAGGGGCCAGCACTATGGCTACACCTTC	few	TRBJ1-2	NA	TRBV5-4
CASSIVRKGASNEQFF	TGTGCCAGTAGTATAGTGAGGAAGGGGGCGAGCAATGAGCAGTTCTTC	NA	TRBJ2-1	TRBD1	TRBV19
CASSAAGTGLKPQHF	TGTGCCAGTAGTGCGGCCGGGACAGGGTTGAAGCCCCAGCATTTT	NA	TRBJ1-5	TRBD1	TRBV19
CASSQASGVGETQYF	TGCGCCAGCAGCCAGGCTAGCGGGGTTGGGGAGACCCAGTACTTC	NA	TRBJ2-5	TRBD2	TRBV4-1
CASRPGVGEAFF	TGTGCCAGCCGTCCTGGGGTCGGGGAGGCTTTCTTT	NA	TRBJ1-1	NA	TRBV10-3
CASSGGGTGGKDEQFF	TGTGCCAGCAGCGGCGGAGGGACAGGGGGTAAAGATGAGCAGTTCTTC	NA	TRBJ2-1	TRBD1	TRBV7-2
CASSHGLAGAQETQYF	TGTGCCAGCAGTCACGGACTAGCGGGGGCCCAAGAGACCCAGTACTTC	NA	TRBJ2-5	TRBD2	TRBV6-2/TRBV6-3
CASSAGTPIMRAFF	TGTGCCAGCAGCGCCGGGACACCTATTATGAGAGCTTTCTTT	NA	TRBJ1-1	NA	TRBV7-9
CASSLGPVNEKLFF	TGTGCCAGCAGCTTGGGCCCGGTCAATGAAAAACTGTTTTTT	NA	TRBJ1-4	NA	TRBV5-5
CASSETGGSPLHF	TGTGCCAGCAGTGAGACAGGGGGATCACCCCTCCACTTT	NA	TRBJ1-6	TRBD1	TRBV6-4
CASRVGAGVTDTQYF	TGTGCCAGCAGGGTAGGAGCGGGGGTCACAGATACGCAGTATTTT	few	TRBJ2-3	TRBD2	TRBV28
CASSAEAGGFEKLFF	TGCGCCAGCAGCGCAGAGGCAGGGGGGTTTGAAAAACTGTTTTTT	NA	TRBJ1-4	TRBD1	TRBV5-1
CASSLALGVQETQYF	TGCGCCAGCAGCTTGGCCCTCGGGGTCCAAGAGACCCAGTACTTC	NA	TRBJ2-5	NA	TRBV5-1
CASSSTGDSPLHF	TGTGCCAGCAGCTCGACAGGGGATTCACCCCTCCACTTT	NA	TRBJ1-6	TRBD1	TRBV11-1
CASSEQGRVSGNTIYF	TGTGCCAGCAGCGAACAGGGAAGAGTCTCTGGAAACACCATATATTTT	NA	TRBJ1-3	NA	TRBV7-8
CASSQSSTDTQYF	TGCGCCAGCAGCCAGAGTAGCACAGATACGCAGTATTTT	NA	TRBJ2-3	NA	TRBV4-3
CASSPRFRDRANTGELFF	TGTGCCAGCTCACCACGCTTCCGGGACAGGGCAAACACCGGGGAGCTGTTTTTT	few	TRBJ2-2	TRBD1	TRBV18
CATSSRKNTEAFF	TGTGCCACCAGCAGCAGGAAAAACACTGAAGCTTTCTTT	once	TRBJ1-1	NA	TRBV15
CASSLPTGGDTQYF	TGTGCCAGCAGCTTGCCTACAGGGGGCGATACGCAGTATTTT	NA	TRBJ2-3	TRBD1	TRBV5-4
CASSTLTGGTFF	TGTGCCAGCAGTACTCTGACAGGGGGAACTTTCTTT	NA	TRBJ1-1	TRBD1	TRBV28
CASSYSRTGGLGYTF	TGTGCCAGCAGTTACTCTAGGACAGGGGGTCTTGGCTACACCTTC	NA	TRBJ1-2	TRBD1	TRBV6-5
CASSLAGNYGYTF	TGCGCCAGCAGCTTGGCAGGCAACTATGGCTACACCTTC	NA	TRBJ1-2	NA	TRBV5-1
CASGTSRDTQYF	TGTGCCAGCGGGACTAGCAGGGATACGCAGTATTTT	NA	TRBJ2-3	TRBD2	TRBV6-5